This TCR beta chain was sequenced during a study of OX40 agonist ivuxolimab in advanced cancers. The investigators sampled blood at baseline, at cycle 4 day 1, and at cycle 7 day 1. Note on this clone: The antigen is undetermined.

Using immunoSEQ multiplex PCR, the repertoire was profiled, and TCRdb retains in-frame clones only, with some absent. The sample records about 68,000 clones, roughly 90% being singletons. Broader study findings: Patients with a partial response at 0.1-3.0 mg/kg had among the lowest clonal expansion. On average, CD8+ T cells had more expanded clones than CD4+.

This CDR3 contains 16 residues. CDR1 is MNHEY, CDR2 SMNVEV, per germline (reference sequence). V lost 4 bases and J 4 bases, leaving 18 bases between the germline ends. Sequencing was performed on CD4+ or CD8+ T cells sorted from blood, taken in a trial of the OX40 agonist ivuxolimab. The chain combines TRBV27 with TRBJ2-3, with D maybe TRBD1 (6 bases). The sequence derives from an adult with an advanced solid tumor such as melanoma, head and neck, liver or kidney cancer. The CDR3 DNA reads as TGTGCCAGCAGTTCAAAGCCAGGGGAAGTGGCAGATACGCAGTATTTT. This sequence encodes CASSSKPGEVADTQYF.